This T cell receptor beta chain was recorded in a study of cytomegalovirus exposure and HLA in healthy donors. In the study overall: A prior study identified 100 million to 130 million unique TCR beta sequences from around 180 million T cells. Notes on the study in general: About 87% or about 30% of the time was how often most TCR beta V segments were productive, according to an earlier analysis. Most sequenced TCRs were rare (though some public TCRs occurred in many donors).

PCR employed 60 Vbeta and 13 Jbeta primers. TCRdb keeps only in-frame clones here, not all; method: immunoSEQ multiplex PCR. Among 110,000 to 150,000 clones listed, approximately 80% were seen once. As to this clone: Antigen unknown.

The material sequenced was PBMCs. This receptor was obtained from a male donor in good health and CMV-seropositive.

This CDR3 is CASSLLNGRAEQFF. The CDR3 region has the DNA TGTGCCAGCAGTTTACTGAACGGGAGGGCCGAGCAGTTCTTC. This rearrangement joins TRBV27 to TRBJ2-1; 8 bases agree with TRBD2. CDR3 length: 14 amino acids. Germline V CDR1 and CDR2: MNHEY, SMNVEV (reference sequence). V shed 2 bases and J 10 bases; nucleotides not matched to a gene: 7.